This T cell receptor beta chain was identified in a study of response to subunit inactivated influenza vaccine. Notes on the study in general: A suggestion made by the authors is that each seasonal influenza vaccination recruits few new T cells.

This clonotype was detected ten times or more. Its matching antigen is unknown. Trimming took 5 bases from V and 2 from J, leaving 15 bases between them. CDR1 is SEHNR, CDR2 FQNEAQ, per germline (reference sequence). CDR3 length: 15 residues. One entry per CDR3 protein, called by TCRdb with MiXCR from the RT-PCR reads. Here the sample spans over 400,000 distinct CDR3 sequences, 9.5% to 13% being singletons. The sequence was obtained from a man aged 50 to 59 who received an inactivated influenza vaccine. The chain employs TRBV7-9 and TRBJ2-5; D unclear. The specimen was PBMCs from blood, collected more than 35 days after vaccination. CDR3 region: CASSHLKGRQETQYF. DNA for the CDR3: TGTGCCAGCAGCCATTTAAAAGGGCGGCAAGAGACCCAGTACTTC.